The following is a T cell receptor (beta chain) sequence with its context. What this receptor recognizes is not known. No much larger clone is present one base from it, and per-base qualities are unavailable. Counted from cysteine to phenylalanine, this CDR3 has 13 amino acids. The CDR3 DNA has 39 bases and is translated from base 1. CDR1 and CDR2 are drawn from the germline V gene (reference sequence): LGHDT, YNNKEL. The V end loses 4 bases and the J end loses 2 bases, and a stretch of 8 bases separates them. Reading the label with the study, this specimen's treatment or condition is: some 20 received Ad26.COV2.S at low or high dose, single or two shots; about 5 received placebo; per-sample allocation not given. For vaccine and placebo recipients, repertoires were sequenced using samples collected on day 63 after the first injection. In Cohort 1b, around 25 adults aged 18-55 years were enrolled at a single site in Boston, USA, between 29 July and 7 August 2020. Ad26.COV2.S was a replication-incompetent adenovirus type 26 vector that expressed a prefusion-stabilized SARS-CoV-2 spike protein derived from the original Wuhan strain.

TCRbeta CDR3 regions were sequenced with the immunoSEQ Assay. After extraction, genomic DNA underwent amplification by bias-controlled multiplex PCR, followed by high-throughput sequencing. The authors' analysis ran thus. To quantify the absolute abundance of each unique TCRbeta CDR3 region, sequences were collapsed and filtered. T cell fraction was estimated by normalization of TCRbeta template counts to usable DNA, with usable DNA being measured through amplification of reference genes present in all nucleated cells. Repertoire TCRs were annotated as SARS-CoV-2-specific by exact matching of V gene, CDR3 amino acid sequence and J gene to a known reactive TCR set. The reference SARS-CoV-2 TCR set was obtained from MIRA and was filtered for enrichment in COVID-19-positive ImmuneCODE repertoires, whereby public or cross-reactive TCRs were removed. Drawing on the MIRA antigens, annotated TCRs were analysed further at the level of specific ORF or position within ORF. Depth was the summed frequency of annotated unique rearrangements, while breadth was defined as annotated unique rearrangements over total unique productive rearrangements. Group comparisons of TCR breadth used two-sided Wilcoxon rank-sum tests. What TCRdb holds here is the immuneACCESS table cut down to in-frame rearrangements. Part of the clones is not present; checked against another copy, under half of the missing clones reflect an unresolved V gene, and the others are unexplained. The V and J calls and the clone size are those of that table, but D and trimming were determined from the DNA. In all, the sample holds under 500,000 clones, and 80% to 95% of those were seen once. Together, the top ten hold about 1.6% of the sample.

These data originate in a study of Ad26.COV2.S vaccination and SARS-CoV-2 variants (dated by TCRdb to about 2021). Turning to the overall study: Vaccine-arm donors came from COV1001, a multicentre, randomized, double-blind, placebo-controlled phase I-IIa trial of Ad26.COV2.S in healthy adults. Ad26.COV2.S was administered intramuscularly at 5 x 10^10 or 1 x 10^11 viral particles, either as a single shot or as two shots given 56 days apart. TCRbeta repertoire sequencing served as the tool for gauging how specific and how broad the SARS-CoV-2-reactive T cell receptors were following Ad26.COV2.S vaccination. A total of roughly 30 samples were included in the TCR-sequenced set, comprising roughly 19 Ad26.COV2.S vaccine recipients, 5 placebo recipients and 8 SARS-CoV-2 convalescent individuals. Trial participants were randomized into five groups of five, in which low-dose or high-dose Ad26.COV2.S was given once or twice, or placebo was given on both occasions. Investigators remained blinded to trial group allocation during experiments and outcome assessment. On the study overall, not on this receptor specifically: Spike-specific TCR breadth was higher in Ad26.COV2.S recipients than in placebo recipients (P = 0.0014). Non-spike TCR breadth was comparable between vaccine and placebo recipients, consistent with the vaccine containing only spike. Substantial breadth of spike-specific CD8+ and CD4+ T cell responses was reported after vaccination. The study was not powered to compare responses between vaccine doses or regimens. It was noted by the authors that total T cell responses may have been underestimated by the TCR breadth and depth analyses.

Recombination joined TRBV3-1 (or the pseudogene TRBV3-2) with TRBJ1-1; the D segment cannot be called with confidence. The sequences come from peripheral blood, collected in a trial of Ad26.COV2.S vaccine versus placebo. The sequence derives from a person between 18 and 65 years old who received the Ad26.COV2.S COVID-19 vaccine or a placebo. The CDR3 here reads CASSPGRNTEAFF. The DNA sequence is as follows: TGTGCCAGCAGCCCCGGCAGAAACACTGAAGCTTTCTTT.